This T cell receptor beta chain was sequenced during a study of regulatory T cells in long-lasting Graves disease. HTBI primers from iRepertoire and Arm-PCR of CDR3 regions yielded the TCR beta libraries. TCRdb reanalysed the multiplex PCR reads using MiXCR and keeps one entry per CDR3 protein. The table has approximately 400,000 distinct CDR3 sequences, about 16% seen once. This clonotype was recorded at least ten times. This CDR3 has 14 amino acids. V dropped 2 bases and J dropped 5 bases, with 11 bases sitting between them. The time point is: newly diagnosed GD, antithyroid drugs for less than 3 months. The authors made the TCR library using RNA they extracted from PBMCs. Graves' disease diagnosis followed American Thyroid Association guidelines. Patient provenance is recorded as an endocrinology department in Xi'an, China. The data also belong to a second study, concerning T cells in Graves' hyperthyroidism and ophthalmopathy. As reported in that work: Each patient was aged 18 to 65 and had newly diagnosed hyperthyroidism of under 2 months' duration.

The receptor was derived from a woman in her 30s with Graves disease. The source was peripheral blood mononuclear cells (PBMCs), collected at new diagnosis, from a patient treated with antithyroid drugs. The chain has TRBV12-3 or TRBV12-4 and TRBJ2-3, with D possibly matching TRBD1 (6 bases). CDR3 amino acids: CASSLNRDGDTQYF. CDR3 DNA sequence: TGTGCCAGCAGTTTAAACAGGGACGGAGATACGCAGTATTTT.